The 13 T cell receptor beta chains below were found in one sample sequenced in a study of tumor-infiltrating lymphocytes in primary liver carcinoma (dated by TCRdb to about 2017). Without any cell sorting, total RNA and DNA were extracted together from 20-30 mg of bulk tissue using the AllPrep DNA/RNA mini kit. The data were produced on an Illumina HiSeq 2500. TCRbeta-specific cDNA was reverse-transcribed from roughly 500 ng total RNA using a constant-region primer and ProtoScript II reverse transcriptase. Three nested multiplex PCR rounds, following a slightly modified ARM-PCR procedure, were used to build the TCRbeta libraries. Each of the first two PCR rounds ran for about 10 cycles using multiplex TRBV1-TRBV30 forward primers together with a Cbeta reverse primer. TCRdb ran its own pipeline on the public reads, namely fastp trimming at Q25 and MiXCR clone calling, and kept in-frame beta chains. Records with the same CDR3 protein are collapsed into one entry carrying the most frequent genes and DNA. This sample gives some 190,000 distinct CDR3 sequences in total; roughly 80% of them show up just once. 15% to 20% of the sample is taken by the ten largest.

The sequencing sample was made of tumor tissue from primary liver carcinoma. Receptors were obtained from a middle-aged man with primary liver carcinoma and hepatitis B virus infection.

This clonotype was recorded at least ten times. The J gene is TRBJ1-2, the V gene TRBV5-5; D not resolved. V lost 4 bases to trimming and J lost 5 bases, with 18 bases between them. The CDR3 extends over 15 amino acids. CDR1 is SGHKS, CDR2 YYEKEE, per germline (reference sequence). DNA for the CDR3: TGTGCCAGCAGCCAACGGACCAATGGGGAGTATGGCTACACCTTC. Its translation: CASSQRTNGEYGYTF. The full variable domain, with the rest looked up from reference TRBV5-5 and TRBJ1-2, is DAGVTQSPTHLIKTRGQQVTLRCSPISGHKSVSWYQQVLGQGPQFIFQYYEKEERGRGNFPDRFSARQFPNYSSELNVNALLLGDSALYLCASSQRTNGEYGYTFGSGTRLTVV.

In the case of this clonotype: Since the CDR3 does not end with the conserved phenylalanine or tryptophan, this likely comes from a read error. V is TRBV28 and J is TRBJ2-7; D perhaps matches TRBD1 (5 bases). With 6 bases removed from V and 7 bases from J, the gap between germline ends came to 13 bases. CDR1 is MDHEN, CDR2 SYDVKM, per germline. The CDR3 is 12 residues long. CDR3 DNA: TGTGCCAGCAGGCCACTACAGGCAGAGCAGTACCTC. Its translation: CASRPLQAEQYL.

The V gene is TRBV6-1, the J gene TRBJ2-3, with TRBD2 matching over 8 bases. V shed 10 bases and J 3 bases; nucleotides not matched to a gene: 15. Looked up from germline, CDR1 is MNHNS and CDR2 is SASEGT. This CDR3 region has 16 residues. The CDR3 DNA reads as TGTGCCAACACTGAGATAACGGGAGGGAGGACAGATACGCAGTATTTT. It is translated as CANTEITGGRTDTQYF.

The rearrangement joins TRBV5-1 to TRBJ2-4; D perhaps matches TRBD1 (6 bases). Trimming left V 8 bases short and J 14 bases short, with 26 bases between. This CDR3 has 14 amino acids. Germline V lookup: CDR1 SGHRS, CDR2 YFSETQ. The CDR3 protein is CASSLGDKGNSEYF. The CDR3 coding sequence is TGCGCCAGTAGCCTGGGGGACAAGGGTAATTCCGAGTACTTC.

A remark on this clonotype: A read error may be the cause here, since a much bigger clone is one base away. The J gene is TRBJ2-5, the V gene TRBV28, with a possible D match to TRBD2 (6 bases). There are 16 residues in the CDR3. The V gene lost 3 bases and the J gene lost 4 bases, with 18 bases spanning the gap. Germline-derived CDR1 and CDR2 are MDHEN and SYDVKM. This chain's CDR3 is CASSFGGRPMGETQYF. The CDR3 DNA reads TGTGCCAGCAGTTTCGGGGGACGTCCGATGGGAGAGACCCAGTACTTC.

V is TRBV4-2 and J is TRBJ2-1; the match to TRBD2 covers 9 bases. V dropped 2 bases and J dropped 13; count of bases not matched to a gene: 9. The CDR3 runs to 14 residues. CDR1 and CDR2 from the germline V gene are LGHNA and YNFKEQ. The CDR3 coding sequence is TGTGCCAGCAGCCAACTAGCGGGATACAATTGCCAGTTCTTC. It translates to CASSQLAGYNCQFF.

Concerning this clonotype: One junction end disagrees with the germline gene, perhaps due to a read error. The V gene is TRBV5-6, the J gene TRBJ2-2, with TRBD2 identical over 8 bases. The CDR3 is 17 amino acids. Germline V gene lookup returns CDR1 SGHDT and CDR2 YYEEEE. The CDR3, as DNA: TGTGCCGGCAGCTTATGGGGACTAGTGCGGACGACCGGGGAGCTCTTTTTT. It translates to CAGSLWGLVRTTGELFF. The full variable domain, completed using reference TRBV5-6 and TRBJ2-2, is DAGVTQSPTHLIKTRGQQVTLRCSPKSGHDTVSWYQQALGQGPQFIFQYYEEEERQRGNFPDRFSGHQFPNYSSELNVNALLLGDSALYLCAGSLWGLVRTTGELFFGEGSRLTVL.

This clonotype has at least ten counts. This rearrangement joins TRBV6-2 or TRBV6-3 to TRBJ2-7; TRBD1 might be the D (5 bases). With 5 bases removed from V and 5 bases from J, the gap between germline ends came to 7 bases. The CDR3 has 11 amino acids. The germline V gene encodes CDR1 MNHEY and CDR2 SVGEGT. The CDR3 region is CASSTRDEQYF. DNA for the CDR3: TGTGCCAGCAGTACCAGGGACGAGCAGTACTTC.

The CDR3 loop reads CASNPVLAGTNTQYF. CDR3 coding DNA: TGTGCCAGCAACCCAGTACTAGCTGGAACAAATACGCAGTATTTT. The chain links TRBV6-5 to TRBJ2-3; D possibly corresponds to TRBD2 (6 bases). CDR1 MNHEY and CDR2 SVGAGI come from the germline V gene. The CDR3 is 15 residues long. Trimming took off 7 bases at V and 7 bases at J, with 21 bases between the two ends.

As to this clonotype: A junction end diverges from the germline sequence, so it may reflect a read error. The chain carries TRBV4-2 and TRBJ1-2, with D maybe TRBD1 (5 bases). CDR3 size: 16 residues. The germline V gene has CDR1 LGHNA and CDR2 YNFKEQ. The CDR3, as DNA: TGTGCCAGCACCCAAGATCATTCAGGGATGAACTATAGCTACACCTTC. Translation: CASTQDHSGMNYSYTF.

DNA of the CDR3: TGTGCCATGAGTGCTGAAGGGGCAGGGGAGCTGTTTTTT. Translated: CAMSAEGAGELFF. The V and J genes are TRBV6-4 and TRBJ2-2, with D perhaps TRBD1 (5 bases). The CDR3 runs to 13 residues. V dropped 10 bases and J dropped 8 bases, with 17 bases sitting between them. Germline V CDR1 and CDR2: MRHNA, SNTAGT.

As for this clonotype: Compared with germline, one end of the junction differs, possibly owing to a read error. This chain uses TRBV11-2 with TRBJ1-4; D is undetermined. Germline-derived CDR1 and CDR2 are SGHAT and FQNNGV. CDR3 length: 15 residues. This CDR3 is CASSLEAAVNEKLFF. CDR3 nucleotide sequence: TGTGCCAGTAGCTTAGAGGCCGCCGTGAATGAAAAACTGTTTTTC.

About this clonotype itself: One junction end disagrees with the germline gene, perhaps due to a read error. Here the CDR3 reads CASSPQGIANTGELFF. The DNA for the CDR3 is TGTGCCAGCAGTCCTCAGGGAATCGCGAACACAGGGGAGCTGTTTTTT. The chain has TRBV2 and TRBJ2-2, with D perhaps matching TRBD1 (5 bases). The CDR3 covers 16 residues. Germline loops: CDR1 SNHLY, CDR2 FYNNEI.